This TCR beta chain was sequenced in a study of blood T cells in healthy people across ages. Combining a sample-barcoded 5' primer with a J-beta primer mix, a second PCR ran for about 6 to 12 cycles. TCRdb fed the 5' RACE reads into MiXCR, producing one record per CDR3 protein. The sample holds over 1.5 million distinct CDR3 sequences, roughly 50% seen once. Each sample had at least 6 million PBMCs isolated. The study, taken as a whole, reports: Age brought a roughly linear fall in TCR beta diversity measured per million T cells.

The germline gives CDR1 SQVTM, CDR2 ANQGSEA. This CDR3 has 13 residues. Of note for this clonotype: The antigen remains unidentified.

This clonotype was obtained from a middle-aged woman in good health. Sequenced sample: blood. The chain uses TRBV29-1 and TRBJ2-3; D not certain. The CDR3 nucleotides are TGCGGCGCCTCTCCTGGGTCATCAGATACGCAGTATTTT. Translated, it gives CGASPGSSDTQYF.